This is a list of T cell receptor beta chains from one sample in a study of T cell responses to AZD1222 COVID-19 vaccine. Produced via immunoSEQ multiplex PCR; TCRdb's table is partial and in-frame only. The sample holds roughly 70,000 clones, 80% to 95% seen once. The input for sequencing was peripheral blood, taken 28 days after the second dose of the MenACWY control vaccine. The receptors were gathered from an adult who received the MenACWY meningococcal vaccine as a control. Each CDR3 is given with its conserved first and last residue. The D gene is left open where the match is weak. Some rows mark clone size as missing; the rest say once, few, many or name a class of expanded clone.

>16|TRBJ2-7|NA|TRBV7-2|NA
CASSPTLDPVRYEQYF
TGTGCCAGCAGCCCCACCCTAGATCCGGTGCGCTACGAGCAGTACTTC
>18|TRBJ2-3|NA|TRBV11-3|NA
CASSLDPPNGGRTDTQYF
TGTGCCAGCAGCTTAGATCCCCCGAATGGGGGGCGCACAGATACGCAGTATTTT
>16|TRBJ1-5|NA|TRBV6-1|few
CASSDTPGGGNQPQHF
TGTGCCAGCAGTGACACCCCTGGGGGGGGCAATCAGCCCCAGCATTTT
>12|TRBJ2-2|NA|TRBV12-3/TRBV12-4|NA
CASSFAVGELFF
TGTGCCAGCAGTTTTGCCGTCGGGGAGCTGTTTTTT
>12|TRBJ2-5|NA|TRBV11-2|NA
CASSPYQETQYF
TGTGCCAGCAGCCCGTACCAAGAGACCCAGTACTTC
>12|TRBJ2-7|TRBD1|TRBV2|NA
CASRDRGREQYF
TGTGCCAGCCGGGACAGGGGGCGTGAGCAGTACTTC
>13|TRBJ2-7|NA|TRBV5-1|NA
CASSHGSSYEQYF
TGCGCCAGCAGCCACGGGTCCTCCTACGAGCAGTACTTC
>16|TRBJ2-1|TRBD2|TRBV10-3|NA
CAISDGTSGRDNEQFF
TGTGCCATCAGTGACGGGACTAGCGGGAGGGACAATGAGCAGTTCTTC
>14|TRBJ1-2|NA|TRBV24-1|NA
CATSDSGRDYGYTF
TGTGCCACCAGTGATTCGGGCAGGGACTATGGCTACACCTTC
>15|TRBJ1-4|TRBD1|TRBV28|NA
CASSGTAMPGVAMFF
TGTGCCAGCAGTGGGACAGCGATGCCCGGAGTCGCGATGTTTTTT
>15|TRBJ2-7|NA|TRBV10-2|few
CASPNKSDSSYEQYF
TGCGCCAGCCCAAATAAATCAGACAGTTCCTACGAGCAGTACTTC
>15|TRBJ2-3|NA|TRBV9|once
CATGVGGGRADTQYF
TGTGCCACTGGGGTCGGCGGGGGCCGGGCAGATACGCAGTATTTT
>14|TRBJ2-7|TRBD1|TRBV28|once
CASSLTGQTYEQYF
TGTGCCAGCAGCCTAACGGGACAGACCTACGAGCAGTACTTC
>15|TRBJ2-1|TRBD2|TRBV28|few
CASSLGREGRSEQFF
TGTGCCAGCAGTTTAGGGAGGGAGGGCCGTAGTGAGCAGTTCTTC
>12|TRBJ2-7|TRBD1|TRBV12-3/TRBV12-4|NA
CASSPQGYEQYF
TGTGCCAGCAGTCCACAGGGGTACGAGCAGTACTTC
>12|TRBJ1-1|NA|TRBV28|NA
CASVVRDTEAFF
TGTGCCAGCGTCGTACGAGACACTGAAGCTTTCTTT
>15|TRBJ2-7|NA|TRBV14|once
CASSQEWGVGYEQYF
TGTGCCAGCAGCCAAGAATGGGGTGTCGGTTACGAGCAGTACTTC
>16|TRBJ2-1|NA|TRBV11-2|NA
CASSPKGSSSYNEQFF
TGTGCCAGCAGTCCAAAAGGGTCCAGCTCCTACAATGAGCAGTTCTTC
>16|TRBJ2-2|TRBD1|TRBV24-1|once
CATSDFRGQRAGELFF
TGTGCCACCAGTGATTTCCGGGGACAGCGTGCCGGGGAGCTGTTTTTT
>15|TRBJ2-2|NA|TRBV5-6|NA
CASSPRAESTGELFF
TGTGCCAGCAGCCCCCGTGCCGAATCGACCGGGGAGCTGTTTTTT
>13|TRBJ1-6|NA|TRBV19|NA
CASSLGNNSPLHF
TGTGCCAGTAGTCTCGGAAATAATTCACCCCTCCACTTT
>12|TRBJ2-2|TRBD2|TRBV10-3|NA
CATAGVTGELFF
TGTGCCACCGCGGGGGTGACCGGGGAGCTGTTTTTT
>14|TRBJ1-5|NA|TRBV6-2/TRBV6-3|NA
CASSYEAENQPQHF
TGTGCCAGCAGTTACGAGGCAGAGAATCAGCCCCAGCATTTT